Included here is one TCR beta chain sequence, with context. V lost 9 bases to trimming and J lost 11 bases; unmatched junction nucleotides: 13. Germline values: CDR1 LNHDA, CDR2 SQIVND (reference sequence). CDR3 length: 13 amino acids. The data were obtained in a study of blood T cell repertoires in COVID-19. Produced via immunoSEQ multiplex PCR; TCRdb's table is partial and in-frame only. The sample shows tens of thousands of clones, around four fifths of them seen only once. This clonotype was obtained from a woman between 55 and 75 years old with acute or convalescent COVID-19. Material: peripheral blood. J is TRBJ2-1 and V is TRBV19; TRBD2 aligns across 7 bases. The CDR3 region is CARVGPGLSKQFF. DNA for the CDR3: TGTGCCAGAGTAGGCCCGGGACTATCGAAGCAGTTCTTC.